This T cell receptor beta chain was retrieved from a study of CD8 T cells in ankylosing spondylitis. Trimming removed 0 bases at V and 12 bases at J, with 21 bases between. The V gene's germline CDR1 is GTSNPN and CDR2 SVGIG (reference sequence). The length of the CDR3 is 15 residues. Concerning this clonotype: Its target is not known.

TCRdb analysed the 5' RACE reads with MiXCR anew, one entry per CDR3 protein. The sample includes 180,000 or so distinct CDR3 sequences, 11% of them seen just once. Overall study results and limits: Certain motif variants had earlier appeared in reactive arthritis synovial fluid and blood. Reportedly, significant enrichment of disease-linked clones occurred in matched ankylosing spondylitis synovial fluid. A motif of 7 to 9 highly homologous TCR beta variants was seen as apparently characteristic of ankylosing spondylitis blood.

The chain links TRBV30 to TRBJ2-1; a weak D match, TRBD2 (5 bases). Sequencing was done on a sample of blood, either unsorted or a sorted T cell fraction (not recorded which). This clonotype was sampled from a male donor with ankylosing spondylitis or in good health (not recorded which). The CDR3 reads CAWSVRLASSEGQFF. The CDR3 DNA reads TGTGCCTGGAGTGTACGGCTAGCAAGTTCGGAAGGGCAGTTCTTC.